This TCR beta chain was recorded in a study of shared T cell receptors in the human thymus. The table came from immunoSEQ multiplex PCR; TCRdb's copy has only in-frame clones and leaves some out. Here the sample spans more than 550,000 clones, 70% to 90% being singletons. V gave up 0 bases and J gave up 6 bases, with 15 bases separating them. The CDR3 runs 15 residues. From germline, CDR1 is SGHDT and CDR2 YYEEEE. This sample was also put to use in a study of human thymus T cells. From that paper: The thymus tissue came from resections taken during corrective heart surgery.

The clonotype originates from a girl less than two years old with a congenital heart defect. This rearrangement joins TRBV5-6 to TRBJ1-1; D remains ambiguous. Sample: thymocytes. The CDR3 region is CASSLASTRESEAFF. The CDR3 DNA is TGTGCCAGCAGCTTGGCCTCAACCCGGGAATCTGAAGCTTTCTTT.